The 23 T cell receptor beta chains below come from one sample, sequenced in a study. MiXCR, run by TCRdb on the 5' RACE reads, gives a single entry per CDR3 protein. The table has under 65,000 distinct CDR3 sequences, 25% to 30% seen once; the top ten hold under 3.5%. Sequenced material: tumor-infiltrating memory CD4+ T cells sorted from the breast tumor. Specified subset: memory CD4+ T cells, CD4+CD45RO+CD25-. The receptors were gathered from a female donor with breast cancer.

This clonotype has a handful of counts. The chain recombines TRBV20-1 with TRBJ2-7; D gene uncertain. CDR1 and CDR2 from the germline V gene are DFQATT and SNEGSKA (reference sequence). V shed 0 bases and J shed 5 bases, with 17 bases lying between them. CDR3 size: 15 residues. The CDR3 reads CSARDSGRLPDEQYF. The CDR3 bases are TGCAGTGCTAGAGATTCGGGCAGGTTGCCCGACGAGCAGTACTTC.

Turning to this clonotype: The junction does not match germline at one end; this may be a read error. V usage is TRBV6-5 and J usage is TRBJ2-5, with 7 bases fitting TRBD1. Germline values: CDR1 MNHEY, CDR2 SVGAGI. The CDR3 runs to 12 residues. The CDR3 loop is CASRTGLETQNF. CDR3 DNA sequence: TGTGCCAGCCGGACAGGCCTAGAAACCCAGAACTTC.

This clonotype has more than one count but fewer than ten. The rearrangement uses TRBV5-4 and TRBJ2-5; D unresolved. V was trimmed by 1 base and J by 5 bases, leaving 9 bases between them. This CDR3 has 13 residues. CDR1 and CDR2 (germline): SGHNT, YYREEE (reference sequence). CDR3 loop: CASSLYLSETQYF. The CDR3 bases are TGTGCCAGCAGCTTGTATCTATCCGAGACCCAGTACTTC.

Turning to this clonotype: Because it lacks the conserved phenylalanine or tryptophan at the end, this CDR3 is likely a read error. This chain connects TRBV3-1 to TRBJ2-7, with D possibly being TRBD1 (5 bases). The CDR3 spans 13 residues. Trimming removed 4 bases from V and 3 bases from J, with 10 bases in between. Germline lookup yields CDR1 LGHDT and CDR2 YNNKEL (reference sequence). The DNA for the CDR3 is TGTGCCAGCAGCCCACGACAGCTCTACGAGCAGTACCTC. This gives the protein CASSPRQLYEQYL.

The chain combines TRBV20-1 with TRBJ2-5; no reliable D call. Germline CDR1 reads DFQATT; CDR2 reads SNEGSKA (reference sequence). CDR3 length equals 13 residues. Trimming removed 3 bases from V and 5 bases from J, with 13 bases in between. Written as DNA, the CDR3 is TGCAGTGCTAGCTCGAGCCAGCAGGAGACCCAGTACTTC. This encodes CSASSSQQETQYF.

This clonotype was seen repeatedly, ten times or more. V usage is TRBV5-1 and J usage is TRBJ2-3; D perhaps matches TRBD2 (5 bases). Germline V lookup: CDR1 SGHRS, CDR2 YFSETQ. This CDR3 is 15 amino acids long. V was trimmed by 0 bases and J by 2 bases, leaving 10 bases between them. CDR3 coding DNA: TGCGCCAGCAGCTTGGAAGGACTTACCACAGATACGCAGTATTTT. It encodes CASSLEGLTTDTQYF.

The chain carries TRBV4-3 and TRBJ1-1, with D hard to call. V was trimmed by 1 base and J by 1 base, leaving 4 bases between them. Germline-derived CDR1 and CDR2 are LGHNA and YSLEER. There are 13 residues in the CDR3. The CDR3 bases are TGCGCCAGCAGCCAAGCCTCGAACACTGAAGCTTTCTTT. It specifies CASSQASNTEAFF.

J is TRBJ1-1 and V is TRBV5-1; 8 nucleotides line up with TRBD1. The CDR3 consists of 14 residues. The V gene end was trimmed by 4 bases and the J gene end by 5 bases; junction bases not matched to a gene: 7. In germline, CDR1 is SGHRS, CDR2 YFSETQ. The CDR3 sequence: CASSLTGEKTEAFF. CDR3 sequence (DNA): TGCGCCAGCAGCCTGACAGGGGAAAAGACTGAAGCTTTCTTT.

This rearrangement joins TRBV5-1 to TRBJ2-1; the D call may be TRBD1 or TRBD2 (6 bases each). V lost 4 bases and J 10 bases, leaving 24 bases between the germline ends. The V gene's germline CDR1 is SGHRS and CDR2 YFSETQ. This CDR3 has 16 amino acids. CDR3 loop: CASSASIDRPGLEQFF. CDR3 nucleotide sequence: TGCGCCAGCAGCGCCTCGATTGACAGGCCGGGACTGGAGCAGTTCTTC.

The chain carries TRBV7-9 and TRBJ2-7; 9 nucleotides line up with TRBD1. Germline CDR1 SEHNR, CDR2 FQNEAQ (reference sequence). The CDR3 totals 14 residues. Losses at the gene ends were 6 bases for V and 1 base for J; bases not matched to a gene: 4. The CDR3 DNA sequence: TGTGCCAGCAGGGAGACAGGGGGATCCTACGAGCAGTACTTC. Translating it yields CASRETGGSYEQYF.

The table lists this clonotype with a few counts. This chain joins TRBV27 and TRBJ1-6; 9 bases align to TRBD1. This CDR3 is built from 13 residues. Germline values: CDR1 MNHEY, CDR2 SMNVEV (reference sequence). The V and J ends lost 7 bases and 7 bases, in that order; junction bases with no gene match: 2. The CDR3 nucleotides are TGTGCCAGCAAGGGACAGGGAAATTCACCCCTCCACTTT. Its protein is CASKGQGNSPLHF.

This clonotype was counted only a few times. J is TRBJ2-1 and V is TRBV5-5, with D possibly matching TRBD1 (5 bases). The V and J ends lost 0 bases and 2 bases respectively, with 9 bases between them. CDR3 size: 15 residues. Germline CDR1 reads SGHKS; CDR2 reads YYEKEE (reference sequence). The CDR3 DNA reads as TGTGCCAGCAGCTTGGCAGGGATGGCCTACAATGAGCAGTTCTTC. This codes for CASSLAGMAYNEQFF.

This clonotype was seen many times. V usage is TRBV7-2 and J usage is TRBJ2-7, with 7 bases matching TRBD1. CDR1 is SGHTA and CDR2 is FQGNSA in the germline V gene. The CDR3 is 14 amino acids. Trimming removed 1 base from V and 4 bases from J; junction bases left unmatched: 4. The DNA of the CDR3 is TGTGCCAGCAGCTTAGAAGGCAGGGGGTACGAGCAGTACTTC. Protein product: CASSLEGRGYEQYF.

This chain links TRBV7-3 with TRBJ2-3; 14 nucleotides line up with TRBD2. The CDR3 loop spans 16 amino acids. The V gene end was trimmed by 8 bases and the J gene end by 4 bases; junction bases not matched to a gene: 8. The germline CDR1 and CDR2 sequences are SGHTA and FQGTGA. CDR3 nucleotide sequence: TGTGCCAGCGGCGAGGGGACTAGCGGGAGTGCAGATACGCAGTATTTT. It specifies CASGEGTSGSADTQYF. The variable domain in full, with the rest retrieved from reference TRBV7-3 and TRBJ2-3, is GAGVSQTPSNKVTEKGKYVELRCDPISGHTALYWYRQSLGQGPEFLIYFQGTGAADDSGLPNDRFFAVRPEGSVSTLKIQRTERGDSAVYLCASGEGTSGSADTQYFGPGTRLTVL.

This clonotype was counted only a few times. The chain carries TRBV5-1 and TRBJ2-3, with 10 bases matching TRBD2. Looked up from germline, CDR1 is SGHRS and CDR2 is YFSETQ. Trimming at V came to 0 bases and at J to 5 bases, leaving 6 bases not matched to a gene. There are 16 residues in the CDR3. CDR3 DNA: TGCGCCAGCAGCTTGGCGCTAGCGGGAGTAATAGATACGCAGTATTTT. Translated: CASSLALAGVIDTQYF.

In the case of this clonotype: The final CDR3 position lacks the conserved phenylalanine or tryptophan, pointing to a likely read error. The CDR3 region is CASSLDSGGHNEQFS. CDR3 DNA: TGTGCCAGCAGCTTAGATAGCGGGGGGCACAATGAGCAGTTCTCC. This chain uses TRBV13 with TRBJ2-1; 10 bases are shared with TRBD2. This CDR3 has 15 residues. J lost 5 bases, V lost 1 base, and 2 bases had no gene match. CDR1 is PRHDT and CDR2 is FYEKMQ in the germline V gene (reference sequence).

The chain recombines TRBV4-3 with TRBJ2-1; 9 nucleotides line up with TRBD1. The V gene's germline CDR1 is LGHNA and CDR2 YSLEER. The CDR3 is made up of 14 amino acids. V was pared by 1 base and J by 13 bases, with 8 bases of the junction left unmatched. The CDR3 DNA follows: TGCGCCAGCAGCCAAGCCCCCGGGACAGGGAGACAGTTCTTC. It yields the protein CASSQAPGTGRQFF.

V is TRBV6-6 and J is TRBJ2-2, with a weak D call TRBD2 (5 bases). From germline, CDR1 is MNHNY and CDR2 SVGAGI (reference sequence). This CDR3 contains 13 residues. Trimming pared 6 bases from V and 6 bases from J, leaving 11 bases between. The CDR3 region is CASREEAPGELFF. As DNA, the CDR3 is TGTGCCAGCAGGGAGGAGGCCCCCGGGGAGCTGTTTTTT.

The genes are TRBV6-1 and TRBJ2-3; 7 positions match TRBD2. Trimming at V came to 10 bases and at J to 6 bases, leaving 10 bases not matched to a gene. The germline CDR1 and CDR2 sequences are MNHNS and SASEGT. This CDR3 is built from 13 residues. CDR3 in amino acids: CATQTSSADTQYF. The CDR3, as DNA: TGTGCCACCCAGACTAGCTCGGCGGATACGCAGTATTTT.

This clonotype was recorded a few times. V is TRBV5-1 and J is TRBJ2-3; D gene ambiguous. Per germline, CDR1 SGHRS and CDR2 YFSETQ. CDR3 size: 17 residues. Trimming took 4 bases from V and 6 from J, leaving 24 bases between them. The CDR3 bases are TGCGCCAGCAGCAAAACCCATAGGCCCGACGCCAGGGATACGCAGTATTTT. Translated, it gives CASSKTHRPDARDTQYF.

The sample holds a few counts of this clonotype. The chain is built from TRBV12-3 or TRBV12-4 and TRBJ1-3, with D unresolved. The CDR3 has 13 residues. For the CDR3, the DNA is TGTGGCTCTAGCTGGGGCTCTGGAAACACCATATATTTT. Amino acids: CGSSWGSGNTIYF.

This clonotype was seen a handful of times. The chain joins TRBV10-3 to TRBJ1-2, with D perhaps TRBD1 (6 bases). The CDR3 is made up of 16 amino acids. CDR1 ENHRY and CDR2 SYGVKD come from the germline V gene. The ends were cut back, 3 bases at V and 0 bases at J, with 14 bases in the middle. This CDR3 is CAISDGGRGSNYGYTF. Here the CDR3 DNA reads TGTGCCATCAGTGATGGGGGGCGCGGGTCTAACTATGGCTACACCTTC.

The chain uses TRBV5-1 and TRBJ1-6; 7 bases agree with TRBD1. The ends lost 5 bases at V and 7 bases at J; junction bases unmatched: 6. CDR3 length: 14 amino acids. Germline-derived CDR1 and CDR2 are SGHRS and YFSETQ. The CDR3 DNA reads TGCGCCAGCAGACGGACAGGAGTCAATTCACCCCTCCACTTT. Amino acid sequence: CASRRTGVNSPLHF.